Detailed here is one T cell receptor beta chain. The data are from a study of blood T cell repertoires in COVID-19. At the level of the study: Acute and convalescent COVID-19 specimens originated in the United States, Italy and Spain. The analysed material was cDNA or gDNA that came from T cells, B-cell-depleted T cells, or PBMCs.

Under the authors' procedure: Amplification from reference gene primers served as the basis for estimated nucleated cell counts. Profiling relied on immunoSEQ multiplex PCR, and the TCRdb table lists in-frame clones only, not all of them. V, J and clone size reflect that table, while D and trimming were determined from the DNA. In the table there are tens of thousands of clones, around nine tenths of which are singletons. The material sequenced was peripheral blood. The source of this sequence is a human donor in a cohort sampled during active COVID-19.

CDR3 coding DNA: TGTGGAGGGGGGACTAGGAACATCGAGCAGTACTTC. As protein: CGGGTRNIEQYF. The V call is TRBV30, the J call TRBJ2-7; TRBD2 matches 8 bases. CDR1 and CDR2 (germline): GTSNPN, SVGIG (reference sequence). This CDR3 spans 12 amino acids. Complete variable domain (other parts from reference TRBV30 and TRBJ2-7): SQTIHQWPATLVQPVGSPLSLECTVEGTSNPNLYWYRQAAGRGLQLLFYSVGIGQISSEVPQNLSASRPQDRQFILSSKKLLLSDSGFYLCGGGTRNIEQYFGPGTRLTVT.